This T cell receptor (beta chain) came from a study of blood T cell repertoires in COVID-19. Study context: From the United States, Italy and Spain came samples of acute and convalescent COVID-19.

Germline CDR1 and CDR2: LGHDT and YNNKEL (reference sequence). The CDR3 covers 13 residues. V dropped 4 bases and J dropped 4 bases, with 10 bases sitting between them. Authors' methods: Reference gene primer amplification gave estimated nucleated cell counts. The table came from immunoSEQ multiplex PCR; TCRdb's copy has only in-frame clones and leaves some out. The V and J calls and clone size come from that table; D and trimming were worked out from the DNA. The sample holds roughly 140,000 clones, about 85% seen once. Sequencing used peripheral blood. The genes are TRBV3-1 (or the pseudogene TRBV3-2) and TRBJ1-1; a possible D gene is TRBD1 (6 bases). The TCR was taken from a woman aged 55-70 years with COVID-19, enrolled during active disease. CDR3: CASSREGGTEAFF. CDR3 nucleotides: TGTGCCAGCAGCCGAGAGGGGGGCACTGAAGCTTTCTTT.